Each of the 23 T cell receptor beta chains below was sequenced from the same sample in a study of blood T cell repertoires in COVID-19. Assay used: immunoSEQ multiplex PCR; TCRdb lists only in-frame clones, some missing. The sample carries 210,000 or so clones, more than 70% recorded once. Sample: PBMCs or T cells enriched from blood (not recorded which). These receptors were taken from a woman in her thirties or forties with acute COVID-19.

The rearrangement uses TRBV6-6 and TRBJ2-7; 8 bases are shared with TRBD1. Germline trimming cut 5 bases from V and 6 bases from J; bases unmatched to any gene: 9. Germline CDR1 reads MNHNY; CDR2 reads SVGAGI (reference sequence). The CDR3 runs to 14 residues. The CDR3 sequence: CASSAPGTGREQYF. Here the CDR3 DNA reads TGTGCCAGCAGTGCCCCCGGGACAGGCCGCGAGCAGTACTTC.

The V call is TRBV28, the J call TRBJ2-4; D is perhaps TRBD1 (5 bases). The V gene's germline CDR1 is MDHEN and CDR2 SYDVKM. The CDR3 spans 13 residues. Trimming took off 8 bases at V and 2 bases at J, with 10 bases between the two ends. CDR3 protein: CASRAGTKNIQYF. As DNA, the CDR3 is TGTGCCAGCCGGGCAGGGACCAAAAACATTCAGTACTTC.

The V and J genes are TRBV3-1 (or the pseudogene TRBV3-2) and TRBJ2-7, with D perhaps matching TRBD1 (5 bases). V lost 2 bases to trimming and J lost 3 bases, with 11 bases between them. Germline values: CDR1 LGHDT, CDR2 YNNKEL (reference sequence). CDR3 size: 14 residues. CDR3 sequence reads: CASSQMTANYEQYF. The CDR3 nucleotides are TGTGCCAGCAGCCAAATGACAGCGAACTACGAGCAGTACTTC.

This clone has more than one count but fewer than ten. CDR3 amino acids: CASDDRGPNSPLHF. CDR3 nucleotide sequence: TGTGCCAGCGACGACAGGGGGCCTAATTCACCCCTCCACTTT. V gene TRBV2 combines with J gene TRBJ1-6, with TRBD1 matching over 10 bases. CDR1 and CDR2 from the germline V gene are SNHLY and FYNNEI. The trim removed 8 bases at V and 6 bases at J, leaving 4 bases unmatched. CDR3 size: 14 residues.

The chain combines TRBV6-5 with TRBJ1-5; D might be TRBD1 (5 bases). Germline CDR1 is MNHEY and CDR2 is SVGAGI. V was clipped by 5 bases and J by 4 bases, with 12 bases between them. The CDR3 spans 14 residues. CDR3 DNA: TGTGCCAGCAGTCGGGACTTTTTTAATCAGCCCCAGCATTTT. Its translation is CASSRDFFNQPQHF.

The chain employs TRBV2 and TRBJ1-2, with a tentative D call TRBD1 (5 bases). Germline CDR1 reads SNHLY; CDR2 reads FYNNEI. Trimming shortened V by 5 bases and J by 7 bases, and 14 bases separated the two germline ends. The CDR3 loop spans 13 amino acids. CDR3 sequence reads: CASSLRVAGGYTF. CDR3 nucleotides: TGTGCCAGCAGTCTCAGGGTCGCTGGTGGCTACACCTTC. The variable domain in full, completed from reference TRBV2 and TRBJ1-2, reads EPEVTQTPSHQVTQMGQEVILRCVPISNHLYFYWYRQILGQKVEFLVSFYNNEISEKSEIFDDQFSVERPDGSNFTLKIRSTKLEDSAMYFCASSLRVAGGYTFGSGTRLTVV.

The genes are TRBV7-9 and TRBJ2-1; 9 nucleotides align to TRBD2. V was clipped by 5 bases and J by 7 bases; unmatched bases: 12. CDR1 is SEHNR and CDR2 is FQNEAQ in the germline V gene (reference sequence). This CDR3 spans 16 amino acids. This CDR3 reads CASSRPGGGGENEQFF. The CDR3 DNA reads as TGTGCCAGCAGCCGCCCGGGGGGCGGGGGGGAGAATGAGCAGTTCTTC.

CDR3 bases: TGTGCCAGTAGTCCGGGGACAGGGATGGGTGCGAGCACTGAAGCTTTCTTT. Its translation is CASSPGTGMGASTEAFF. V and J are TRBV19 and TRBJ1-1, with 9 bases identical to TRBD1. Germline V lookup: CDR1 LNHDA, CDR2 SQIVND (reference sequence). V trimming: 5 bases; J trimming: 4 bases; junction bases outside the gene matches: 14. The CDR3 runs to 17 residues.

The chain couples TRBV2 to TRBJ1-1, with 10 bases fitting TRBD1. CDR3 size: 16 residues. Germline values: CDR1 SNHLY, CDR2 FYNNEI. Trimming cost V 6 bases and J 3 bases; bases outside gene matches: 10. The CDR3 protein is CASRSTGGIRDTEAFF. CDR3 DNA sequence: TGTGCCAGCAGGTCGACAGGGGGCATAAGGGACACTGAAGCTTTCTTT.

The J gene is TRBJ2-3, the V gene TRBV10-3; 14 bases agree with TRBD2. Germline CDR1 reads ENHRY; CDR2 reads SYGVKD. Trimming at V came to 2 bases and at J to 2 bases, leaving 6 bases not matched to a gene. The CDR3 consists of 18 residues. The CDR3 reads CAISEQETSGRVTDTQYF. CDR3 DNA: TGTGCCATCAGTGAGCAGGAGACTAGCGGGAGGGTCACAGATACGCAGTATTTT.

The chain links TRBV6-2 or TRBV6-3 to TRBJ2-5; 12 bases line up with TRBD1. Germline CDR1 is MNHEY and CDR2 is SVGEGT. The V and J ends lost 5 bases and 13 bases, in that order; junction bases with no gene match: 11. This CDR3 spans 14 amino acids. DNA for the CDR3: TGTGCCAGCAGTACCCCGGGACAGGGGGCGAGTAGGTACTTC. This gives the protein CASSTPGQGASRYF.

CDR3 loop: CASSETGMNTEAFF. The CDR3, as DNA: TGTGCCAGCAGCGAGACAGGGATGAACACTGAAGCTTTCTTT. The gene calls are TRBV21-1 and TRBJ1-1; TRBD1 is taken as the D call from the table, unchecked against the DNA. TRBV21-1 is reported as a pseudogene. The CDR3 length is 14 residues.

The rearrangement links TRBV6-4 to TRBJ2-1, with 10 bases identical to TRBD2. Germline V gene data show CDR1 as MRHNA and CDR2 as SNTAGT. This CDR3 spans 17 amino acids. V gave up 0 bases and J gave up 2 bases; unmatched junction bases: 4. In DNA, the CDR3 is TGTGCCAGCAGTGACTCTGGGCTAGCGGGGGCCTACAATGAGCAGTTCTTC. It translates to CASSDSGLAGAYNEQFF.

This chain connects TRBV28 to TRBJ2-7; 12 bases match TRBD2. The CDR3 covers 16 residues. Germline CDR1 is MDHEN and CDR2 is SYDVKM. Germline trimming cut 7 bases from V and 7 bases from J; bases unmatched to any gene: 14. The CDR3 spells CASTTLPLAGGTEQYF. CDR3 DNA: TGTGCCAGCACCACTCTCCCTCTAGCGGGGGGGACGGAGCAGTACTTC.

The genes are TRBV4-3 and TRBJ1-2; D may be TRBD1 (6 bases). The germline CDR1 and CDR2 sequences are LGHNA and YSLEER. The CDR3 totals 15 residues. V lost 0 bases, J lost 4 bases, and 12 bases lay in between. The CDR3 loop is CASSQDLGAGYGYTF. The DNA of the CDR3 is TGCGCCAGCAGCCAAGATCTGGGGGCCGGCTATGGCTACACCTTC.

The sample holds one count of this clone. The gene calls are TRBV7-3 and TRBJ1-5, with D uncertain. The CDR3 is made up of 16 amino acids. With 5 bases removed from V and 3 bases from J, the gap between germline ends came to 17 bases. The V gene's germline CDR1 is SGHTA and CDR2 FQGTGA. The CDR3 loop is CASSPVIGSNNQPQHF. In DNA, the CDR3 is TGTGCCAGCAGCCCCGTTATCGGTTCCAACAATCAGCCCCAGCATTTT. The full variable domain, completed using reference TRBV7-3 and TRBJ1-5, is GAGVSQTPSNKVTEKGKYVELRCDPISGHTALYWYRQSLGQGPEFLIYFQGTGAADDSGLPNDRFFAVRPEGSVSTLKIQRTERGDSAVYLCASSPVIGSNNQPQHFGDGTRLSIL.

A few counts support this clone. V is TRBV28 and J is TRBJ2-7; TRBD1 matches 12 bases. After removal of 3 bases from V and 3 bases from J, the junction contained 9 bases not matched to a gene. This CDR3 is built from 17 residues. The germline CDR1 and CDR2 sequences are MDHEN and SYDVKM. The CDR3 bases are TGTGCCAGCAGTTTCTTTTTTGGGACAGGGGGCATCTACGAGCAGTACTTC. Translated, it gives CASSFFFGTGGIYEQYF.

The V and J genes are TRBV5-6 and TRBJ2-7; perhaps TRBD1 as D (5 bases). The CDR3 spans 13 residues. Germline CDR1 reads SGHDT; CDR2 reads YYEEEE. Trimming stripped 4 bases from V and 5 bases from J, with 13 bases between. CDR3 bases: TGTGCCAGCAGCCCGGGCCTCAGGGACGAGCAGTACTTC. Protein: CASSPGLRDEQYF.

This clone has only a few counts. The chain joins TRBV6-5 to TRBJ2-7; 7 positions match TRBD1. Germline V gene sequence: CDR1 MNHEY, CDR2 SVGAGI. This CDR3 has 12 residues. V dropped 2 bases and J dropped 6; count of bases not matched to a gene: 1. Here the CDR3 DNA reads TGTGCCAGCAGTTACGCAGGGGGCGAGCAGTACTTC. Its translation is CASSYAGGEQYF.

The V call is TRBV24-1, the J call TRBJ1-5; 7 positions match TRBD1. CDR1 and CDR2 (germline): KGHDR, SFDVKD. The CDR3 length is 15 residues. After removal of 6 bases from V and 0 bases from J, the junction contained 4 bases not matched to a gene. The CDR3 nucleotides are TGTGCCACCAGTCAGGGGGTCAGTAGCAATCAGCCCCAGCATTTT. This translates into CATSQGVSSNQPQHF.

The chain is built from TRBV5-6 and TRBJ1-1, with D tentatively TRBD1 (5 bases). The V end was cut by 1 base, the J end by 1 base, with 23 bases between. CDR1 is SGHDT, CDR2 YYEEEE, per germline. The CDR3 is 19 amino acids. The CDR3 protein is CASSLRPFMAGRENTEAFF. As DNA, the CDR3 is TGTGCCAGCAGCTTGCGCCCGTTTATGGCGGGACGGGAGAACACTGAAGCTTTCTTT.

The rearrangement uses TRBV6-1 and TRBJ2-7; perhaps TRBD1 as D (5 bases). The CDR3 runs 13 residues. The V and J ends lost 6 bases and 6 bases respectively, with 15 bases between them. Germline lookup yields CDR1 MNHNS and CDR2 SASEGT. CDR3 region: CASSNQGEAEQYF. CDR3 bases: TGTGCCAGCAGCAACCAAGGGGAAGCCGAGCAGTACTTC.

In nucleotides, the CDR3 is TGTGCCAGCAGTTTTGGAGGGCCCAGGGCACTATTATTCGAGAACACTGAAGCTTTCTTT. As protein: CASSFGGPRALLFENTEAFF. The gene calls are TRBV28 and TRBJ1-1; tentatively, D is TRBD1 (5 bases). The CDR3 runs to 20 residues. V was shortened by 3 bases and J by 1 base, with 27 bases between the two germline ends. The germline CDR1 and CDR2 sequences are MDHEN and SYDVKM.